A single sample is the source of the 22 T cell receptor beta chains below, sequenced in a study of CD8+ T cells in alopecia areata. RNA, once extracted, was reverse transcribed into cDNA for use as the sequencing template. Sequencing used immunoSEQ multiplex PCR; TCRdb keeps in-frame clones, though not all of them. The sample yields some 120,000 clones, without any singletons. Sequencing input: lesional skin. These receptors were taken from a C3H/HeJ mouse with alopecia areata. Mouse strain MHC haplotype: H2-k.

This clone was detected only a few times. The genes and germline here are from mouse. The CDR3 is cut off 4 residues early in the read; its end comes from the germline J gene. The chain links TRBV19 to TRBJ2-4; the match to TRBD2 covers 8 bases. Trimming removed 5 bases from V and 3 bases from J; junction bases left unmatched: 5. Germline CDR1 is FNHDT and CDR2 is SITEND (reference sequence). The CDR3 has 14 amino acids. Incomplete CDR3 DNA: TGTGCCAGCAGCCCCGACTGGGGCCAAAAC. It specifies CASSPDWGQN. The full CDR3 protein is CASSPDWGQNTLYF.

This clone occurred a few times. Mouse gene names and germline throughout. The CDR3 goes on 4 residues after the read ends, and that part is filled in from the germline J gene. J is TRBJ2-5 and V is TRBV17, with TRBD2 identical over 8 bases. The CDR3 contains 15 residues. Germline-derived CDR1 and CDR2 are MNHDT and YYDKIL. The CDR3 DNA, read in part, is TGTGCTAGCAGTAGAAAAGGGGGGGGCGCCGAC. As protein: CASSRKGGGAD. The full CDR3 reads CASSRKGGGADTQYF. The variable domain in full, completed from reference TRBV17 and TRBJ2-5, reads DTTVKQNPRYKLARVGKPVNLICSQTMNHDTMYWYQKKPNQAPKLLLFYYDKILNREADTFEKFQSSRPNNSFCSLYIGSAGLEYSAMYLCASSRKGGGADTQYFGPGTRLLVL.

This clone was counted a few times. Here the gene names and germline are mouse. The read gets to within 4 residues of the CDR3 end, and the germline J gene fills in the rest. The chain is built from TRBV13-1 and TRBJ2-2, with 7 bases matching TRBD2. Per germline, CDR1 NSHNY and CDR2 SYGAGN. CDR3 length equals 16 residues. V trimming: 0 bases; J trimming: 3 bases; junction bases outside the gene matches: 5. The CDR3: CASSDVLGGHTGQLYF. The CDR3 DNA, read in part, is TGTGCCAGCAGTGATGTTTTGGGGGGTCACACCGGG.

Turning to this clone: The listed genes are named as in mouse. The covered CDR3 bases are TGTGCCAGCAGTATAGCTGGGGGTGGATATGCT. Encoded protein: CASSIAGGGYA. The CDR3 in full is CASSIAGGGYAEQFF. The gene calls are TRBV19 and TRBJ2-1; 7 nucleotides agree with TRBD2. The CDR3 end lies 4 residues beyond the end of the read and is filled in from the germline J gene. Germline lookup yields CDR1 FNHDT and CDR2 SITEND (reference sequence). The trim removed 0 bases at V and 4 bases at J, leaving 4 bases unmatched. The CDR3 runs to 15 residues.

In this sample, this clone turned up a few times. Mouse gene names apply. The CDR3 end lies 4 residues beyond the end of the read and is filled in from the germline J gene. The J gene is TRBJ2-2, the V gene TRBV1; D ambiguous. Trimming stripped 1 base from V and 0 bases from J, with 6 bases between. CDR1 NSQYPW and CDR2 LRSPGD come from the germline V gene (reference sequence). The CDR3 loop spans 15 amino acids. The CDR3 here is CTCSAAEPNTGQLYF. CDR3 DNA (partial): TGCACCTGCAGTGCAGCAGAACCAAACACCGGG.

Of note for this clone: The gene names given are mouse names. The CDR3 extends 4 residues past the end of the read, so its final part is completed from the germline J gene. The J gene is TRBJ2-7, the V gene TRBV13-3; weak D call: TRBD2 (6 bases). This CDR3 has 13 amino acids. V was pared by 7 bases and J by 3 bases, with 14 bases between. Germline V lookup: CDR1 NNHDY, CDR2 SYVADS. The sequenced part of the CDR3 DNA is TGTGCCAGCCGTGCCTGGGGAGACTAT. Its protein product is CASRAWGDY. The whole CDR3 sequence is CASRAWGDYEQYF.

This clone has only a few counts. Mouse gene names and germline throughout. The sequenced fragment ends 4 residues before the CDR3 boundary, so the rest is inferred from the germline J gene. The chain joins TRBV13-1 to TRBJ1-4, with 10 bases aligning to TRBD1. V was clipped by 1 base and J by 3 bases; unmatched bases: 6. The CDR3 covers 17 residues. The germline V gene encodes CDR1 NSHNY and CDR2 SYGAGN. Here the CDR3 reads CASSDLGTGVTNERLFF. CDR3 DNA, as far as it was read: TGTGCCAGCAGTGATCTAGGGACAGGGGTGACCAACGAA.

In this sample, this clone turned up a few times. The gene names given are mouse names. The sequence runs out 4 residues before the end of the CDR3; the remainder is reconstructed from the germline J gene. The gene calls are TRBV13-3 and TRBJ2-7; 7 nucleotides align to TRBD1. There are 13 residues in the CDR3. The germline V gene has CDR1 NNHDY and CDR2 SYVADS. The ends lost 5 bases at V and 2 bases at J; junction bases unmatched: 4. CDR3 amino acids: CASSPGGTYEQYF. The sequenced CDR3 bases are TGTGCCAGCAGCCCAGGGGGAACCTAT.

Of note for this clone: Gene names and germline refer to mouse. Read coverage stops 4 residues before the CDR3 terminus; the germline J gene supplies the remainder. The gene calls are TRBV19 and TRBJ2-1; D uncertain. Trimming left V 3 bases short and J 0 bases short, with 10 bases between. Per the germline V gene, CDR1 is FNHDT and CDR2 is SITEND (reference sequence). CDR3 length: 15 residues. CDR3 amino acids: CASSNTEYNYAEQFF. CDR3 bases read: TGTGCCAGCAGTAATACAGAATATAACTATGCT. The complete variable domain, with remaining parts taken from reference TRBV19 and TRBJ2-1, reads GGIITQTPKFLIGQEGQKLTLKCQQNFNHDTMYWYRQDSGKGLRLIYYSITENDLQKGDLSEGYDASREKKSSFSLTVTSAQKNEMAVFLCASSNTEYNYAEQFFGPGTRLTVL.

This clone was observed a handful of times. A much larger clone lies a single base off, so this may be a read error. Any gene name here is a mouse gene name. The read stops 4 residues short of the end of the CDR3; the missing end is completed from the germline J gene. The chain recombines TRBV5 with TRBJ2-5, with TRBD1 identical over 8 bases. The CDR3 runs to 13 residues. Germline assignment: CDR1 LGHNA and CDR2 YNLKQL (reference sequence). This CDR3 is CASSLRDRDTQYF. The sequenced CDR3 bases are TGTGCCAGCAGCCTCCGGGACAGGGAC.

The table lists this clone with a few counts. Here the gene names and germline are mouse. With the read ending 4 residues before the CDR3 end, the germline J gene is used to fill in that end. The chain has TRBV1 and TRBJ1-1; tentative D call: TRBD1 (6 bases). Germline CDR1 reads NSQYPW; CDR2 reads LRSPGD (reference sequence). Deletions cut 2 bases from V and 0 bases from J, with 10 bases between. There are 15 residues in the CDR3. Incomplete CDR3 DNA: TGCACCTGCAGTGCAAGGGACAAATCAAACACA. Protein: CTCSARDKSNT. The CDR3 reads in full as CTCSARDKSNTEVFF.

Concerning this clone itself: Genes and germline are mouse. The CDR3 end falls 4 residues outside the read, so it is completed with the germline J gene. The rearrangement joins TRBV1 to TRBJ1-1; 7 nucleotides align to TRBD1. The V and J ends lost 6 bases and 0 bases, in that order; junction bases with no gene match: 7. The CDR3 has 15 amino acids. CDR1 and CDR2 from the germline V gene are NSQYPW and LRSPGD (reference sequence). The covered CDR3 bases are TGCACCTGCAGGCCCGGGGACAGATCAAACACA. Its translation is CTCRPGDRSNT. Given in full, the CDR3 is CTCRPGDRSNTEVFF.

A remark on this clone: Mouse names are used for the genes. The CDR3 region is CASSPGGARRQNTLYF. CDR3 bases read: TGTGCCAGCAGCCCTGGGGGGGCGCGTCGTCAAAAC. The J gene is TRBJ2-4, the V gene TRBV13-3; 10 nucleotides match TRBD2. Read data end 4 residues before the CDR3 end; the end is taken from the germline J gene. V was pared by 5 bases and J by 1 base, with 7 bases of the junction left unmatched. Germline lookup yields CDR1 NNHDY and CDR2 SYVADS. CDR3 length: 16 residues.

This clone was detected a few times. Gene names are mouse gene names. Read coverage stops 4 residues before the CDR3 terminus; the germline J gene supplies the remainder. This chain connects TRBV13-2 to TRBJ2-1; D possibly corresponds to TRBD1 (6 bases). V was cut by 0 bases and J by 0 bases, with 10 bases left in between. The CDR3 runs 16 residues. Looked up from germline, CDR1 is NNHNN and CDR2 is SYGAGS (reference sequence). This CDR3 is CASGDAQGSNYAEQFF. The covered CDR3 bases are TGTGCCAGCGGTGATGCACAGGGAAGTAACTATGCT.

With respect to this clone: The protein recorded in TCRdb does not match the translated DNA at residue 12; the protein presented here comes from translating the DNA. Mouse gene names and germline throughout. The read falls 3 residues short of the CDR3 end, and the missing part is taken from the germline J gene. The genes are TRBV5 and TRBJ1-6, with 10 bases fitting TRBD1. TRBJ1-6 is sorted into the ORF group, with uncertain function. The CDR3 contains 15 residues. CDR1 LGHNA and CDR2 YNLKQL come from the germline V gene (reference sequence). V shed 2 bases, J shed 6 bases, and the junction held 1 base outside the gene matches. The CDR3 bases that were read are TGTGCCAGCAGCCAAAGGACAGGGGGTAATTCGCCC. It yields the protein CASSQRTGGNSP. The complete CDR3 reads CASSQRTGGNSPLYF.

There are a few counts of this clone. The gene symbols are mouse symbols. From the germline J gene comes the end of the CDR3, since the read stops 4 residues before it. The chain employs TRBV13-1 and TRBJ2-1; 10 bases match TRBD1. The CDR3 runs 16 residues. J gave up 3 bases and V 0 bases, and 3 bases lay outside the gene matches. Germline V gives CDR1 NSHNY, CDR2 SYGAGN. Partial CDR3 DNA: TGTGCCAGCAGTGATGCAAGGACAGGGGGCTATGCT. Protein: CASSDARTGGYA. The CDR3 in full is CASSDARTGGYAEQFF.

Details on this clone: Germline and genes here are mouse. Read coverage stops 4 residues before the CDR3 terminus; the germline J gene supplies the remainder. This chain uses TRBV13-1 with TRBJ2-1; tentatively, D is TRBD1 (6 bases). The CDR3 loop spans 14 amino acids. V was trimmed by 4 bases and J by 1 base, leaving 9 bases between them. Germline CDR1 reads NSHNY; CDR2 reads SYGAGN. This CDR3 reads CASSWDTNYAEQFF. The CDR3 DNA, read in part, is TGTGCCAGCAGTTGGGACACAAACTATGCT.

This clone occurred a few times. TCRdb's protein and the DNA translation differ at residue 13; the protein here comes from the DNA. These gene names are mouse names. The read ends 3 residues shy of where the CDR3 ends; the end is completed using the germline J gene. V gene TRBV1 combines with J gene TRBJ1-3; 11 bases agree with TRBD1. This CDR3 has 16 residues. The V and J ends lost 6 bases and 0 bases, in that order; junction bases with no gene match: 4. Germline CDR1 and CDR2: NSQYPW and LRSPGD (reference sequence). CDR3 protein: CTCSRDRGNSGNTLYF. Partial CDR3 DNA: TGCACCTGCAGCCGGGACAGGGGGAATTCTGGAAATACG.

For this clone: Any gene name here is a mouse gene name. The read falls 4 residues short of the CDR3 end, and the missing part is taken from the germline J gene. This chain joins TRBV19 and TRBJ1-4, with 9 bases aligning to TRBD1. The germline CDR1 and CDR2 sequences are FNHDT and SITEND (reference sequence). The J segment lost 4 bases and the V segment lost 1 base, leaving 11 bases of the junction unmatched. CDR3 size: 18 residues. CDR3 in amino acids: CASSITPPGQGNNERLFF. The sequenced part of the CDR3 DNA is TGTGCCAGCAGTATAACCCCACCGGGACAGGGAAACAACGAA. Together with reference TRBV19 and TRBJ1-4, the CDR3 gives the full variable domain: GGIITQTPKFLIGQEGQKLTLKCQQNFNHDTMYWYRQDSGKGLRLIYYSITENDLQKGDLSEGYDASREKKSSFSLTVTSAQKNEMAVFLCASSITPPGQGNNERLFFGHGTKLSVL.

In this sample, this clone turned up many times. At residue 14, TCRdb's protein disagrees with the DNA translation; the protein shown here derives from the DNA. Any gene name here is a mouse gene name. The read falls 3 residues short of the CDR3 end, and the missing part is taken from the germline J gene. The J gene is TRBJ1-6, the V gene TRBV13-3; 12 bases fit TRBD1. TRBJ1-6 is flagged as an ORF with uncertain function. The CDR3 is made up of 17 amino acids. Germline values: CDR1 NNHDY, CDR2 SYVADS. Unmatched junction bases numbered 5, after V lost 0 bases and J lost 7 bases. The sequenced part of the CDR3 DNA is TGTGCCAGCAGTGATGCGAGGGACAGGGGGCAGAATTCGCCC. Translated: CASSDARDRGQNSP. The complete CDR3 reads CASSDARDRGQNSPLYF.

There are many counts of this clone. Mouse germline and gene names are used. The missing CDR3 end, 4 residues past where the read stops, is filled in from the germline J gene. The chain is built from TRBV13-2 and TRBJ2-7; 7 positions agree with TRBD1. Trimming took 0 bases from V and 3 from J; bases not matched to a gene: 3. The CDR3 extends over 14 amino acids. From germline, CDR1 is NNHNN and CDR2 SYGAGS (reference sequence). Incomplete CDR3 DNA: TGTGCCAGCGGTGATGCGGGACAGAACTAT. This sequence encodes CASGDAGQNY. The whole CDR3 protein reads CASGDAGQNYEQYF.

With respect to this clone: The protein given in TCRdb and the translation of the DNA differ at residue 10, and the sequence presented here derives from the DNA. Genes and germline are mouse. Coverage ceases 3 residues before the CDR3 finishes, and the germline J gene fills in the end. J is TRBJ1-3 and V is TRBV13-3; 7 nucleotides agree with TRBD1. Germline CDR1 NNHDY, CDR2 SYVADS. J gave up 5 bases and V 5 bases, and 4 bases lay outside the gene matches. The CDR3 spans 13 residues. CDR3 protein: CASSGDRRNTLYF. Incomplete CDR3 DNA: TGTGCCAGCAGCGGGGACAGACGAAATACG. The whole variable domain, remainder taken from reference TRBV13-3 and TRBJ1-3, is EAAVTQSPRSKVAVTGGKVTLSCHQTNNHDYMYWYRQDTGHGLRLIHYSYVADSTEKGDIPDGYKASRPSQENFSLILELASLSQTAVYFCASSGDRRNTLYFGEGSRLIVV.